Below, one T cell receptor (beta chain) is given with its context. This receptor's antigen is unknown. No much larger clone exists at a distance of one base, and base qualities are not known. This sample was taken from a study of blood T cell repertoires in COVID-19 (dated by TCRdb to between 2020 and 2021). In terms of the full investigation: Samples covering the acute and convalescent phases of COVID-19 were provided by collaborators in the United States, Italy and Spain. The prospective study material was composed of cDNA or gDNA derived from T cells, B-cell-depleted T cells, or PBMCs. Subjects who had been exposed to COVID-19, were actively infected with it, or had recovered from it provided the deeply sampled blood TCRbeta repertoires that made up the dataset. A freely available public database, intended as a resource for researchers studying the immune response to SARS-CoV-2, is where the repertoires were released. Samples came from the ongoing ImmuneRACE study (first 160 participants) plus 1,254 subjects from 6 global collaborators. Nearly every sample came with metadata listing a de-identified subject ID, COVID-19 status, age in years and sex. Where available, HLA class I and class II types were taken from metadata supplied by the sample provider and were not determined by assay-based typing. The investigation overall reported the following: The quantity of clinical and demographic metadata differed by source and by participant and was supplied without curation.

The immunoSEQ Assay, a bias-controlled multiplex PCR, was used to amplify TCRbeta CDR3 regions from genomic DNA. The paper's processing steps were these. Within the assay, amplification of reference gene primers was used to estimate how many nucleated cells each sample contained. To quantify the absolute abundance of each unique TCRbeta CDR3 rearrangement, sequence reads were collapsed and filtered. For each sample, productive Simpson clonality was calculated by taking the square root of Simpson's diversity index across productive rearrangements. Here the immuneACCESS table is served through TCRdb, limited to in-frame sequences with V and J called. Missing clones are a known gap in these copies; in checked studies unresolved V genes cover under half, and the rest lacks a known reason. Clonal size and the V and J genes are those of that table, whereas D and trimming came from the DNA. The sample has 320,000 or so clones on record, 89% of them singletons. About 5% of the sample is in the top ten clones.

Participants in the prospective study were enrolled through a virtual design, were aged roughly 18 to 100 years, and lived in roughly 24 United States geographic areas. In the prospective study, cohorts were assigned on the basis of participant-reported clinical history obtained from a screening survey and a study questionnaire. ImmuneRACE Cohort 3 recovered participants were defined by two consecutive negative NP/OP PCR tests, healthcare professional clearance, or symptom resolution. In the prospective study, whole blood, serum and a nasopharyngeal or oropharyngeal swab were collected from each participant by mobile phlebotomists. Participants in the prospective study had the option to provide additional blood draws and questionnaires over an approximately 2-month period. Before DNA extraction, prospective study blood samples were shipped either frozen or at room temperature. The sequence was collected from a man in his sixties who had recovered from COVID-19. Source material: PBMCs or T cells enriched from blood (not recorded which).

The CDR3 region has the sequence CASSGSAGEFYNEQFF. The bases are TGCGCCAGCAGCGGGTCAGCGGGAGAGTTCTACAATGAGCAGTTCTTC. This chain is built from TRBV5-1 and TRBJ2-1, with TRBD2 identical over 8 junction bases. Reading from cysteine to phenylalanine, the CDR3 counts 16 amino acids. Only the CDR3 part of the read is kept: 48 bases, read in frame from the first base. V is trimmed back by 4 bases and J by 3 bases, and the junction contains 9 bases that no gene match accounts for. Based on the germline V gene, the CDR1 and CDR2 sequences are SGHRS and YFSETQ.